A selection of T cell receptor beta chains follows, all from one sample in a study of molecular identifiers for immune sequencing clone quantification. TCRdb itself ran the PCR reads through MiXCR, one entry per CDR3 protein. In the table there are under 800,000 distinct CDR3 sequences, 25% of which are singletons. The sequenced material came from naive CD8+ T cells from blood, with Jurkat cell RNA spiked in. The origin of the receptors is a human donor in good health. Some libraries in this study had Jurkat cell RNA spiked in. Each CDR3 is given with its conserved first and last residue. The D gene is left open where the match is weak. Clone sizes are given selectively: once, few, many, or a class where the clone is expanded.

>NA|14|TRBJ2-3|NA|TRBV21-1
CASSEQGCTDTQYF
TGTGCCAGCAGTGAACAGGGGTGCACAGATACGCAGTATTTT
>NA|15|TRBJ2-5|NA|TRBV4-3
CASSQEAGRQETQYF
TGCGCCAGCAGCCAAGAGGCAGGGAGGCAAGAGACCCAGTACTTC
>NA|17|TRBJ1-6|few|TRBV27
CASSLSGGASYNSPLHF
TGTGCCAGCAGTTTATCCGGGGGCGCTTCTTATAATTCACCCCTCCACTTT
>TRBD1|14|TRBJ2-7|few|TRBV30
CAWSPWDRLYEQYF
TGTGCCTGGAGTCCATGGGACAGGCTATACGAGCAGTACTTC
>NA|13|TRBJ2-1|few|TRBV6-6
CASRVRGVDEQFF
TGTGCCAGCAGGGTCAGGGGGGTGGATGAGCAGTTCTTC
>TRBD2|12|TRBJ2-7|many|TRBV4-3
CASSQDGREVYF
TGCGCCAGCAGCCAAGATGGGCGGGAGGTTTACTTC
>TRBD1|15|TRBJ1-6|few|TRBV19
CASSHPDRGYSPLHF
TGTGCCAGTAGCCACCCGGACAGGGGCTATTCACCCCTCCACTTT
>NA|20|TRBJ2-5|NA|TRBV7-8
CASSLPRPGVGEFAQETQYF
TGTGCCAGCAGCTTACCCCGCCCGGGAGTGGGGGAGTTTGCCCAAGAGACCCAGTACTTC
>NA|16|TRBJ2-3|NA|TRBV7-6
CASSLGPSPGTATQYF
TGTGCCAGCAGCTTAGGACCCAGCCCCGGCACAGCTACGCAGTATTTT
>NA|15|TRBJ2-3|few|TRBV12-3/TRBV12-4
CASSSDGGGIDTQYF
TGTGCCAGCAGCTCAGATGGCGGGGGCATAGATACGCAGTATTTT
>TRBD1|16|TRBJ2-7|few|TRBV5-8
CASSPIGTGGIYEQYF
TGTGCCAGCAGCCCGATCGGGACAGGGGGTATTTACGAGCAGTACTTC
>NA|16|TRBJ2-6|NA|TRBV6-5
CASSYSTFSGASVLTF
TGTGCCAGCAGTTACTCCACTTTCTCTGGGGCCAGCGTCCTGACTTTC
>NA|13|TRBJ1-1|many|TRBV11-2
CASSDRGNPEAFF
TGTGCCAGCAGCGATCGGGGTAACCCCGAAGCTTTCTTT
>TRBD1|15|TRBJ1-5|few|TRBV4-3
CASSPGTATLGTQHF
TGCGCCAGCAGCCCCGGGACAGCTACCCTGGGGACCCAGCATTTT
>NA|12|TRBJ2-5|NA|TRBV6-2/TRBV6-3
CATLATPGTQYF
TGTGCCACCCTAGCCACCCCGGGGACCCAGTACTTC
>TRBD1|14|TRBJ1-2|many|TRBV28
CASSRTGSGYGYTF
TGTGCCAGCAGTCGGACAGGGAGTGGCTATGGCTACACCTTC
>NA|15|TRBJ1-5|many|TRBV6-2/TRBV6-3
CASSYEPRGNQPQHF
TGTGCCAGCAGTTACGAACCTCGGGGCAATCAGCCCCAGCATTTT
>TRBD1|15|TRBJ1-1|few|TRBV7-9
CASSPGQGADTEAFF
TGTGCCAGCAGCCCGGGACAGGGGGCGGACACTGAAGCTTTCTTT
>NA|14|TRBJ2-7|NA|TRBV9
CASSVTTNSPEQYF
TGTGCCAGCAGCGTAACTACTAACTCGCCCGAGCAGTACTTC
>TRBD2|15|TRBJ2-7|many|TRBV9
CASSVGREATYEQYF
TGTGCCAGCAGCGTAGGGCGGGAGGCCACCTACGAGCAGTACTTC
>NA|18|TRBJ2-7|NA|TRBV5-3
CASGLEGGEGARAYEQYF
TGTGCCAGCGGCTTGGAGGGAGGGGAGGGGGCCCGGGCCTACGAGCAGTACTTC
>TRBD2|16|TRBJ2-3|NA|TRBV2
CASSGSREGVLDTQYF
TGTGCCAGCAGTGGATCGCGGGAGGGGGTGTTAGATACGCAGTATTTT
>NA|13|TRBJ1-1|few|TRBV6-6
CASSQAYNTEAFF
TGTGCCAGCAGCCAAGCATACAACACTGAAGCTTTCTTT
>TRBD2|14|TRBJ2-7|few|TRBV20-1
CSAREGTSVYEQYF
TGCAGTGCTAGAGAGGGGACTAGCGTCTACGAGCAGTACTTC
>NA|14|TRBJ1-1|many|TRBV7-9
CASSLYISGTEAFF
TGTGCCAGCAGCCTATACATAAGTGGCACTGAAGCTTTCTTT
>TRBD2|14|TRBJ2-7|NA|TRBV5-1
CASGLAGGWYEQYF
TGCGCCAGCGGCTTAGCGGGAGGATGGTACGAGCAGTACTTC
>TRBD1|13|TRBJ2-1|NA|TRBV20-1
CSVRTGLGNEQFF
TGCAGTGTTCGGACAGGGTTGGGCAATGAGCAGTTCTTC
>NA|14|TRBJ2-1|few|TRBV7-2
CASSLDHKRNEQFF
TGTGCCAGCAGCTTAGATCACAAGCGAAATGAGCAGTTCTTC
>TRBD1|16|TRBJ2-7|NA|TRBV29-1
CSVKVGDSTPDYEQYF
TGCAGCGTTAAAGTCGGGGACAGTACTCCGGATTACGAGCAGTACTTC
>TRBD1|16|TRBJ2-2|few|TRBV7-9
CASSFGQGALAGELFF
TGTGCCAGCAGCTTCGGGCAGGGGGCTCTCGCCGGGGAGCTGTTTTTT
>TRBD2|15|TRBJ2-5|NA|TRBV19
CASSIGGRRVETQYF
TGTGCCAGTAGTATAGGCGGGAGAAGGGTTGAGACCCAGTACTTC
>TRBD1|14|TRBJ1-5|many|TRBV30
CAWSVQGAGQPQHF
TGTGCCTGGAGTGTACAGGGGGCAGGTCAGCCCCAGCATTTT
>NA|14|TRBJ2-5|few|TRBV5-1
CASSFLLQQETQYF
TGCGCCAGCAGCTTTTTATTGCAGCAAGAGACCCAGTACTTC
>TRBD1|14|TRBJ1-6|NA|TRBV6-5
CASSDTGGISPLHF
TGTGCCAGCAGTGACACAGGGGGGATTTCACCCCTCCACTTT
>NA|13|TRBJ2-7|NA|TRBV19
CASSIKWEREQYF
TGTGCCAGTAGTATTAAATGGGAGCGCGAGCAGTACTTC
>NA|12|TRBJ2-1|NA|TRBV24-1
CAISAPMGEQFF
TGTGCCATCAGTGCTCCAATGGGTGAGCAGTTCTTC
>NA|14|TRBJ2-5|many|TRBV7-6
CASSSWDQAETQYF
TGTGCCAGCAGTTCCTGGGACCAGGCGGAGACCCAGTACTTC
>TRBD1|15|TRBJ2-2|many|TRBV6-2/TRBV6-3
CASSPTGGLTGELFF
TGTGCCAGCAGTCCAACAGGGGGCCTCACCGGGGAGCTGTTTTTT
>TRBD1|15|TRBJ2-7|NA|TRBV27
CASSLGQGGTYEQYF
TGTGCCAGCAGCCTGGGACAGGGGGGTACCTACGAGCAGTACTTC
>NA|16|TRBJ1-1|many|TRBV15
CATSGSPGHPNTEAFF
TGTGCCACCAGCGGATCCCCGGGACACCCGAACACTGAAGCTTTCTTT
>NA|13|TRBJ2-3|many|TRBV5-6
CASSGTLEDTQYF
TGTGCCAGCAGCGGAACACTAGAAGATACGCAGTATTTT
>TRBD1|19|TRBJ2-2|NA|TRBV7-9
CASSLWGATGARLPGELFF
TGTGCCAGCAGCTTATGGGGGGCGACAGGGGCGCGCCTTCCCGGGGAGCTGTTTTTT
>TRBD2|18|TRBJ2-7|many|TRBV20-1
CSARIAGLPREEGGEQYF
TGCAGTGCTAGGATCGCGGGCCTACCCCGGGAGGAAGGAGGCGAGCAGTACTTC
>NA|13|TRBJ2-7|many|TRBV28
CASSPRGPYEQYF
TGTGCCAGCAGCCCCCGGGGCCCCTACGAGCAGTACTTC
>NA|14|TRBJ2-7|many|TRBV20-1
CSARDSFFSYEQYF
TGCAGTGCTAGGGACTCCTTTTTCTCCTACGAGCAGTACTTC
>TRBD1|20|TRBJ1-5|NA|TRBV4-1
CASSQDLTTGAGDSNQPQHF
TGCGCCAGCAGCCAAGATCTCACGACAGGGGCCGGGGATAGCAATCAGCCCCAGCATTTT
>TRBD1|15|TRBJ2-5|NA|TRBV7-2
CASSLDRVSEEPQYF
TGTGCCAGCAGCTTGGACAGGGTTTCGGAAGAGCCCCAGTACTTC
>NA|17|TRBJ2-5|NA|TRBV12-3/TRBV12-4
CASSLTGVGRIQETQYF
TGTGCCAGCAGCCTTACCGGGGTTGGGAGGATCCAAGAGACCCAGTACTTC
>NA|17|TRBJ2-1|many|TRBV4-1
CASSQEGDFLRYNEQFF
TGCGCCAGCAGCCAAGAAGGGGACTTTTTGCGGTACAATGAGCAGTTCTTC
>NA|15|TRBJ1-2|NA|TRBV10-2
CASSDARLHGYGYTF
TGCGCCAGCAGTGATGCCAGACTTCACGGCTATGGCTACACCTTC
>NA|14|TRBJ1-6|NA|TRBV6-5
CASSYLGMGSPLHF
TGTGCCAGCAGTTACCTGGGAATGGGTTCACCCCTCCACTTT